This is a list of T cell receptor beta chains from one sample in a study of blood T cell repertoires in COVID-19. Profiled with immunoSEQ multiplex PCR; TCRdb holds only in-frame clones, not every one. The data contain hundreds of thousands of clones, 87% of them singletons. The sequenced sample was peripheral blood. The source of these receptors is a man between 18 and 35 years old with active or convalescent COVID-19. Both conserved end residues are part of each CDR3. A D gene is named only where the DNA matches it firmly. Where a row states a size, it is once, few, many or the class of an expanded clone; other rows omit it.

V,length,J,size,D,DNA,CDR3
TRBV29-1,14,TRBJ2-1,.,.,TGCAGCGTTGAAGGGGCAGACTCCTACAATGAGCAGTTCTTC,CSVEGADSYNEQFF
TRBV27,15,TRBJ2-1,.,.,TGTGCCAGCAGTCCCGTACTAGTAATCGGCCATGAGCAGTTCTTC,CASSPVLVIGHEQFF
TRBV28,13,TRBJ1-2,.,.,TGTGCCAGCAGTTTAGGGGCCCTCTATGGCTACACCTTC,CASSLGALYGYTF
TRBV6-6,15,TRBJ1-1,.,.,TGTGCCAGCAGTTACTCGGGGGAGGGGGACACTGAAGCTTTCTTT,CASSYSGEGDTEAFF
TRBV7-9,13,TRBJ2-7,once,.,TGTGCCAGCAAGGGCGGGGTGTCCTACGAGCAGTACTTC,CASKGGVSYEQYF
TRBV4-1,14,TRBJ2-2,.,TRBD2,TGCGCCAGCAGCCAAATAGGACTAGCGGGGGAGCTGTTTTTT,CASSQIGLAGELFF
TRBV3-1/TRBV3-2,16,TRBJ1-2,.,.,TGTGCCAGCAGCCAAGATTCTCTCGCAGGGGTTTATGGCTACACCTTC,CASSQDSLAGVYGYTF
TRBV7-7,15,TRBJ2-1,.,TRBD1,TGTGCCAGCAGCCGCGGACAGGGAACCTACAATGAGCAGTTCTTC,CASSRGQGTYNEQFF
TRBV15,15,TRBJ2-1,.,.,TGTGCCACCAGCAGAGATCCCGGGGGTCGTAATGAGCAGTTCTTC,CATSRDPGGRNEQFF
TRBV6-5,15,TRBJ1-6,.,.,TGTGCCAGCAGTTACGGGCACTTGCTTAATTCACCCCTCCACTTT,CASSYGHLLNSPLHF
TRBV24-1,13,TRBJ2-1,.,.,TGTGCCACCAGTGACTGGGACTGGAATGAGCAGTTCTTC,CATSDWDWNEQFF
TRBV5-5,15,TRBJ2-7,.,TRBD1,TGTGCCAGCAGCTTGGGGGGACAGGGATTCTACGAGCAGTACTTC,CASSLGGQGFYEQYF
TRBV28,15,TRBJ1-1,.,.,TGTGCCAGCAGTTCCCCGGGGGGGGCGAACACTGAAGCTTTCTTT,CASSSPGGANTEAFF
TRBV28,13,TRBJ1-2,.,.,TGTGCCAGCAGTCTAGACCAGTCCTATGGCTACACCTTC,CASSLDQSYGYTF
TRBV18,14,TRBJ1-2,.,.,TGTGCCAGCTCACCAAGTCAGGCCCTCTATGGCTACACCTTC,CASSPSQALYGYTF
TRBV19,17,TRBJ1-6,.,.,TGTGCCAGTAGTGTCCGGGACACCACTACTTATAATTCACCCCTCCACTTT,CASSVRDTTTYNSPLHF
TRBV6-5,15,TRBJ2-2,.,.,TGTGCCAGCAGCCGCATGGGACAGAACACCGGGGAGCTGTTTTTT,CASSRMGQNTGELFF
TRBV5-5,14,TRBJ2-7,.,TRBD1,TGTGCCAGCACCCTAAAGGGGGCTTCCTACGAGCAGTACTTC,CASTLKGASYEQYF
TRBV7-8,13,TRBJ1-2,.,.,TGTGCCAGCAGCATACAGGGTACCTATGGCTACACCTTC,CASSIQGTYGYTF
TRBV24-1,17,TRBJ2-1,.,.,TGTGCCACCAGTGATTCCGCAGCTAGTGGCTCCTACAATGAGCAGTTCTTC,CATSDSAASGSYNEQFF
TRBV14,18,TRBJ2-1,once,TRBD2,TGTGCCAGCAGCCGAGATCGTGTAAGCGGGAGCCCGCGGAATGAGCAGTTCTTC,CASSRDRVSGSPRNEQFF
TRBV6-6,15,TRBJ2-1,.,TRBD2,TGTGCCAGCAGCCATGTCCTAGCGGGAGGGGGTGAGCAGTTCTTC,CASSHVLAGGGEQFF